The entry below gives a single TCR beta chain sequence along with its context. The antigen is not known. This entry belongs to a study of cytomegalovirus exposure and HLA in healthy donors. Donors were ostensibly healthy at sampling, although undocumented immune exposures were probable. The PCR employed 60 Vbeta primers together with 13 Jbeta primers. Profiled with immunoSEQ multiplex PCR; TCRdb holds only in-frame clones, not every one. The sample yields around 140,000 clones, of which the top ten take up less than 2%. Study-level results: Researchers reported from a later analysis that most CMV-associated TCR beta chains appeared HLA-restricted.

The sequenced sample was PBMCs. This TCR was recovered from a woman in her thirties or forties in good health and CMV-seronegative.

CDR3 region: CASSLGTGKGYEQYF. The CDR3 DNA is TGTGCCAGCAGCTTAGGGACAGGGAAGGGGTACGAGCAGTACTTC. This chain joins TRBV7-2 and TRBJ2-7, with TRBD1 matching 8 bases. CDR3 length: 15 amino acids. Germline V gene data show CDR1 as SGHTA and CDR2 as FQGNSA. V was pared by 1 base and J by 4 bases, with 6 bases of the junction left unmatched.